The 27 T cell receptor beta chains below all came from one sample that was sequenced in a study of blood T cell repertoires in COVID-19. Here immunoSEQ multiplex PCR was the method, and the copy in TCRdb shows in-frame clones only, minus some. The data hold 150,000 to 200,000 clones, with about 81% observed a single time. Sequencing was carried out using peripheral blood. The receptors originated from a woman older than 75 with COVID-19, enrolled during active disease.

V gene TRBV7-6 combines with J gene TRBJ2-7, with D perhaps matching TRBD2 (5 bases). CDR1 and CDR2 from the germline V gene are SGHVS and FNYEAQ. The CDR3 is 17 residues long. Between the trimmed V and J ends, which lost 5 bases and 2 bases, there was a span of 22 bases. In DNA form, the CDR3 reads TGTGCCAGCAGCCAAACGGCCGGGCCCGGGAACGCCTACGAGCAGTACTTC. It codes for CASSQTAGPGNAYEQYF.

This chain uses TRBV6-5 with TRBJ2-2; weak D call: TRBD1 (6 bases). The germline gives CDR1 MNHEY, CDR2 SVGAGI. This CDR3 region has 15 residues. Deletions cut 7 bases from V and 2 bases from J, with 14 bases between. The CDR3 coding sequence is TGTGCCAGCACCCGACAGGCGGCTAACACCGGGGAGCTGTTTTTT. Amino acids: CASTRQAANTGELFF.

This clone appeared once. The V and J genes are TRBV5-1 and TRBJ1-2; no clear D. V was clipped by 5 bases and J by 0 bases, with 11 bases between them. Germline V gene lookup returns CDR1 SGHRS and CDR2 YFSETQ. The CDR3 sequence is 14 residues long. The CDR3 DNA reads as TGCGCCAGCAGGGTCGGTATAGCTAACTATGGCTACACCTTC. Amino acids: CASRVGIANYGYTF.

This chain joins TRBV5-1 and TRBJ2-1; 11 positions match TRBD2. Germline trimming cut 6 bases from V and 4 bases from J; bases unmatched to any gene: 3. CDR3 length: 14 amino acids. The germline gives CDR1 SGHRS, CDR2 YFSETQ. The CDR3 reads CASNSGGDYNEQFF. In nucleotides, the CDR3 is TGCGCCAGCAATAGCGGGGGGGATTACAATGAGCAGTTCTTC.

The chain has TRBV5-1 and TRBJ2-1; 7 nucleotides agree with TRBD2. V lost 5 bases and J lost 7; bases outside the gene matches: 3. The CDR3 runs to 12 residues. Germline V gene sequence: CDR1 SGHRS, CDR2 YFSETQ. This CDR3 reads CASSQAGNEQFF. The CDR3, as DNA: TGCGCCAGCAGTCAAGCGGGGAATGAGCAGTTCTTC.

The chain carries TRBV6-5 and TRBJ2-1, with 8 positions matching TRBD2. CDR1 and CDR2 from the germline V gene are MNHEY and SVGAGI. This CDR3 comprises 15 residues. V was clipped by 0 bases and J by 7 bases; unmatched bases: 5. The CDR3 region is CASSYSSGSMNEQFF. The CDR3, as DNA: TGTGCCAGCAGTTACTCGAGCGGGAGTATGAATGAGCAGTTCTTC.

CDR3 DNA: TGTGCCAGCAGTTCCTCCAGGGGAGTGGGGACCCAGTACTTC. Translating gives CASSSSRGVGTQYF. The chain couples TRBV6-5 to TRBJ2-5; weak D call: TRBD1 (6 bases). The CDR3 extends over 14 amino acids. Germline V gene lookup returns CDR1 MNHEY and CDR2 SVGAGI. The V and J ends lost 4 bases and 7 bases respectively, with 16 bases between them.

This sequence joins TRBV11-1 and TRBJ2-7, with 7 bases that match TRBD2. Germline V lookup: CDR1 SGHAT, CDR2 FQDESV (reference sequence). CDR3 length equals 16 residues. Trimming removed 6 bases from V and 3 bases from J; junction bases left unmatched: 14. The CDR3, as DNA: TGTGCCAGCAGTGCCGGGCTAGCGGACCCCAACTACGAGCAGTACTTC. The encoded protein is CASSAGLADPNYEQYF.

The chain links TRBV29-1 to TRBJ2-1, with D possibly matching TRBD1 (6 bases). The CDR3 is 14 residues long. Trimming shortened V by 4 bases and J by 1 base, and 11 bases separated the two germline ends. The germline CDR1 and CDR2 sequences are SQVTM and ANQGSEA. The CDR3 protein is CSVVPGHSYNEQFF. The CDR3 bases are TGCAGCGTTGTCCCGGGACATTCCTACAATGAGCAGTTCTTC.

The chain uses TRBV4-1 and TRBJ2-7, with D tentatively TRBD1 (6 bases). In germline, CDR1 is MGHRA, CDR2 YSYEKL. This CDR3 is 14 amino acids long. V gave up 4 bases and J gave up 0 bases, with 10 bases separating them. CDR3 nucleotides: TGCGCCAGCAGCCGGACAGAAAGCTCCTACGAGCAGTACTTC. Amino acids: CASSRTESSYEQYF.

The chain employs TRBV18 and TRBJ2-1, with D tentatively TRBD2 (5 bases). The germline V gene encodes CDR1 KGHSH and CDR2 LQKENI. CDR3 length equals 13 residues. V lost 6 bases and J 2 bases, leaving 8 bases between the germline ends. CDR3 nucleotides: TGTGCCAGCTCCCCCGGGACCTACAATGAGCAGTTCTTC. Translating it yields CASSPGTYNEQFF.

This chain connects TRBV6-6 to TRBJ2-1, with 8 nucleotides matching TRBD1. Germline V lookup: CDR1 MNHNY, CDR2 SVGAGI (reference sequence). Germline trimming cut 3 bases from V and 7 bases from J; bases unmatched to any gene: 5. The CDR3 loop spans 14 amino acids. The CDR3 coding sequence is TGTGCCAGCAGTTATGGACAGGGATCAAATGAGCAGTTCTTC. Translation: CASSYGQGSNEQFF.

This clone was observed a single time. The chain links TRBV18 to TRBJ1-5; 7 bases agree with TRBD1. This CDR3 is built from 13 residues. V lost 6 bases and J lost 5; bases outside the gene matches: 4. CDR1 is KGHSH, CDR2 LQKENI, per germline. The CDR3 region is CASSGTVHQPQHF. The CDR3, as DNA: TGTGCCAGCTCCGGGACAGTGCATCAGCCCCAGCATTTT.

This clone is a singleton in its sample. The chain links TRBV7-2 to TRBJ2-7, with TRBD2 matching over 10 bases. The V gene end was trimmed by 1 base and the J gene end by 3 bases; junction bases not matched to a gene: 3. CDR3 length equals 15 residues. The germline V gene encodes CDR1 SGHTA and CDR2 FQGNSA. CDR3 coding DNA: TGTGCCAGCAGCTTAGTATCTAGCGGGAGCTACGAGCAGTACTTC. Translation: CASSLVSSGSYEQYF.

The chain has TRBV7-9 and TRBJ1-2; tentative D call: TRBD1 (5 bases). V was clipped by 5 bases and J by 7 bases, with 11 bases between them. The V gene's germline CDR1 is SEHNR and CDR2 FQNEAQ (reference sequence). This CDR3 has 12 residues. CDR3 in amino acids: CASSLGGGGYTF. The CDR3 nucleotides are TGTGCCAGCAGCCTAGGCGGGGGTGGCTACACCTTC.

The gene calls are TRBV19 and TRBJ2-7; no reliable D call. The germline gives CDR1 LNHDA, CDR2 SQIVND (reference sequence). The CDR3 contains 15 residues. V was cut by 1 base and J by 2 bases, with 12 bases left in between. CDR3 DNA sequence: TGTGCCAGTAGTATAGCTCAAGTGGGCGCCTACGAGCAGTACTTC. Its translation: CASSIAQVGAYEQYF.

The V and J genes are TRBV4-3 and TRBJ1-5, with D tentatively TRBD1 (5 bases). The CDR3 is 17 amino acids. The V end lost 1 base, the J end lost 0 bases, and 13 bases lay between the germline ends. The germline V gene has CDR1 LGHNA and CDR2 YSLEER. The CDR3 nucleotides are TGCGCCAGCAGCCAAGGGCCGGGACTTATTAGCAATCAGCCCCAGCATTTT. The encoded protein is CASSQGPGLISNQPQHF.

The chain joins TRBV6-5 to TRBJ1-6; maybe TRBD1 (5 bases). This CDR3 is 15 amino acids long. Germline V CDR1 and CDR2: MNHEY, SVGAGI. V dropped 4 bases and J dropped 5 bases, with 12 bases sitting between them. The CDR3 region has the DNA TGTGCCAGCAGTTCCCTAGGGGCTGATAATTCACCCCTCCACTTT. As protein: CASSSLGADNSPLHF.

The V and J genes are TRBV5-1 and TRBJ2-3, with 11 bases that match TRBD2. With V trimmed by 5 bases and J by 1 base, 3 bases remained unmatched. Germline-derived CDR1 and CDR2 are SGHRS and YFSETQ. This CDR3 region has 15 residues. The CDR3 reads CASSAGLAGTDTQYF. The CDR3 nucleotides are TGCGCCAGCAGTGCGGGACTAGCGGGCACAGATACGCAGTATTTT.

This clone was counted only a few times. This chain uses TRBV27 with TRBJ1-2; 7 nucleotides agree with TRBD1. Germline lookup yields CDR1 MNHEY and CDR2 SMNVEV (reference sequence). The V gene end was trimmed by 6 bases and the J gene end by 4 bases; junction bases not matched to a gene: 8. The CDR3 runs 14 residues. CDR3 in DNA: TGTGCCAGCAGGGATGGAGGGGGCGGCTATGGCTACACCTTC. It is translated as CASRDGGGGYGYTF.

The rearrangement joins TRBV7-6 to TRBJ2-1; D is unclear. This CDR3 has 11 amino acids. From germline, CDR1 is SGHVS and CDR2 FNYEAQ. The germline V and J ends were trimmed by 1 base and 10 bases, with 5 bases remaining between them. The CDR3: CASSLVGEQFF. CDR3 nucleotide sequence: TGTGCCAGCAGCTTAGTTGGCGAGCAGTTCTTC.

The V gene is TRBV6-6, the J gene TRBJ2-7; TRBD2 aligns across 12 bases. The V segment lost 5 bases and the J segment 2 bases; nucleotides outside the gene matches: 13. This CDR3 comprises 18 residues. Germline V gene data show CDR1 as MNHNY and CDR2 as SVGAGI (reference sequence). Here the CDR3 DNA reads TGTGCCAGCAGTCGCGAGGTGCTAGCGGGAGGGCCTGCCTACGAGCAGTACTTC. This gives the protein CASSREVLAGGPAYEQYF.

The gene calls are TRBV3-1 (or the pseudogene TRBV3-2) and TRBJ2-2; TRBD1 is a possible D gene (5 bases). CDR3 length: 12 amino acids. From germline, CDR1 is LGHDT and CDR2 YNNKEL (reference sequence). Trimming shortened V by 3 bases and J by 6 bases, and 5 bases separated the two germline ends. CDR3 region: CASSQTAGELFF. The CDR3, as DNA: TGTGCCAGCAGCCAGACAGCCGGGGAGCTGTTTTTT.

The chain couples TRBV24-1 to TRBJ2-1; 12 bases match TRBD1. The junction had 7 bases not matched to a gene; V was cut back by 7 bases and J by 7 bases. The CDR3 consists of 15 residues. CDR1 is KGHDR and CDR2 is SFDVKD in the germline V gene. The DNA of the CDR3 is TGTGCCACCAGGGCCGGGACAGGGGGCGGAAATGAGCAGTTCTTC. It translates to CATRAGTGGGNEQFF.

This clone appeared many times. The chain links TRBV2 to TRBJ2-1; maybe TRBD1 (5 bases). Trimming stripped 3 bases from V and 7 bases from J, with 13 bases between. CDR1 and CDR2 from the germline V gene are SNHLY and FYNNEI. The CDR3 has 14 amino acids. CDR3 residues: CASSEQGEGNEQFF. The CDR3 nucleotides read TGTGCCAGCAGTGAGCAGGGCGAAGGAAATGAGCAGTTCTTC.

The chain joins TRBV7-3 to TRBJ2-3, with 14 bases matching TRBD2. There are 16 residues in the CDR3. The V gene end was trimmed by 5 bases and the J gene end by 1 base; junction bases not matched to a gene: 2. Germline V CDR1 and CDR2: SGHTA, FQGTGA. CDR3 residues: CASSVTSGGGTDTQYF. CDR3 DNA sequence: TGTGCCAGCAGCGTGACTAGCGGGGGGGGCACAGATACGCAGTATTTT. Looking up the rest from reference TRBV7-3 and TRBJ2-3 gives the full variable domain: GAGVSQTPSNKVTEKGKYVELRCDPISGHTALYWYRQSLGQGPEFLIYFQGTGAADDSGLPNDRFFAVRPEGSVSTLKIQRTERGDSAVYLCASSVTSGGGTDTQYFGPGTRLTVL.

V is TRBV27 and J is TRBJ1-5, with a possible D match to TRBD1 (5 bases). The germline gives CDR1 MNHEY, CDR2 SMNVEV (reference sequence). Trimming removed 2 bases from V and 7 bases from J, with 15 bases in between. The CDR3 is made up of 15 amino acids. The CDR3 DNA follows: TGTGCCAGCAGTTTAATCGGAGGGGTGGGCCAGCCCCAGCATTTT. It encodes CASSLIGGVGQPQHF.